A single count supports the clone carrying this TCR beta chain. The antigen is not known. This sample is part of a study of follicular helper T cells after annual influenza vaccination. The study's findings and limits: Day 7 ICOS+CD38+ clones later appeared mostly in ICOS-CD38- cTfh. Only roughly 9-23% of analyzed cells yielded productive TCRB sequences. ICOS+CD38+ cTfh clonality tracked population frequency, and its change tracked circulating plasmablast change.

CDR3 length equals 15 residues. The V gene end was trimmed by 3 bases and the J gene end by 4 bases; junction bases not matched to a gene: 5. The germline gives CDR1 SNHLY, CDR2 FYNNEI. This sample's time point: 2015-2016 season, 7 days after influenza vaccination. Before and after seasonal inactivated influenza vaccination, adults gave blood for sorting CD4 subsets for sequencing. Measured with immunoSEQ multiplex PCR; TCRdb has only the in-frame clones, and not every one. The sample lists about 5,600 clones; 84% were seen once. The chain uses TRBV2 and TRBJ2-1; 8 bases are shared with TRBD2. The sequence derives from an adult who received the influenza vaccine. Sequencing used CXCR5+ CD38- circulating T follicular helper cells from blood, obtained 7 days after influenza vaccination. As for subset: circulating Tfh, non-naive CD4+CXCR5+PD-1+ (ICOS+CD38+ or ICOS-CD38-). This chain's CDR3 is CASSDATSDYNEQFF. CDR3 in DNA: TGTGCCAGCAGTGATGCGACTAGCGATTACAATGAGCAGTTCTTC.